This T cell receptor (beta chain) appears in the sequencing data of a study of cytomegalovirus exposure and HLA in healthy donors. Study overall: In an early release, HLA-typed donors contributed tens of millions of unique TCR sequences. Study results and caveats: Later analysis associated a missense DCLRE1C variant with TCR beta V- and J-gene trimming.

There are 12 residues in the CDR3. Germline values: CDR1 SGHVS, CDR2 FNYEAQ. Unmatched junction bases numbered 6, after V lost 11 bases and J lost 5 bases. Concerning this clone itself: Its specificity is unknown.

Donors had nominal health at sampling but likely had unrecorded immune exposures. Primers for the PCR totalled 60 Vbeta and 13 Jbeta. TCRdb's table, derived via immunoSEQ multiplex PCR, lists solely in-frame clones and lacks some. This sample has 100,000 to 150,000 clones, with over 60% found just once. Source material: PBMCs. The sequence derives from a human donor in good health. The gene calls are TRBV7-6 and TRBJ2-1; 7 bases map to TRBD1. The CDR3 DNA sequence: TGTGCCGCCAGGGGGAAGAACAATGAGCAGTTCTTC. This encodes CAARGKNNEQFF.